Listed here are 10 T cell receptor beta chains from one sample, sequenced in a study of regulatory T cells. Study results and caveats: Hydrophobic residues at CDR3 positions 6 and 7 were enriched in conventional CD4+ T cells of CD3G-deficient patients.

Their antigens remain unidentified. Primers: 52 TRBV forward and 13 TRBJ reverse. The repertoire was sequenced with immunoSEQ multiplex PCR; TCRdb's copy has only in-frame clones and lacks some. The sample records tens of thousands of clones, over 75% being singletons. The specimen was conventional CD4+ T cells sorted from blood. All receptors derive from a young adult with CD3G deficiency.

The CDR3 DNA is TGCGCCAGCAGCGGCTCCCAGGGAAATGGCTACACCTTC. Its translation is CASSGSQGNGYTF. The chain joins TRBV5-1 to TRBJ1-2; tentatively, D is TRBD1 (5 bases). The CDR3 runs to 13 residues. Germline CDR1 is SGHRS and CDR2 is YFSETQ. V lost 4 bases, J lost 6 bases, and 13 bases lay in between.

V and J are TRBV28 and TRBJ2-7, with D perhaps matching TRBD1 (6 bases). Trimming removed 6 bases from V and 4 bases from J, with 10 bases in between. CDR1 and CDR2 from the germline V gene are MDHEN and SYDVKM. The CDR3 totals 12 residues. CDR3 nucleotide sequence: TGTGCCAGCAGCCTTACAGGGTACGAGCAGTACTTC. Translated, it gives CASSLTGYEQYF.

The chain carries TRBV7-2 and TRBJ2-7, with D perhaps assigned TRBD1 or TRBD2 (5 bases each). CDR3 length: 15 residues. CDR1 and CDR2 (germline): SGHTA, FQGNSA. The V end lost 1 base, the J end lost 3 bases, and 13 bases lay between the germline ends. The CDR3 DNA is TGTGCCAGCAGCTTAGGTGGGACGGGAAACTACGAGCAGTACTTC. Encoded protein: CASSLGGTGNYEQYF.

Concerning this clone: Germline and junction disagree at one end, which may indicate a read error. The V gene is TRBV28, the J gene TRBJ2-3, with D perhaps matching TRBD1 (6 bases). This CDR3 region has 17 residues. Germline CDR1 and CDR2: MDHEN and SYDVKM. CDR3 protein: CASSPPARGSRTDSQYF. In DNA form, the CDR3 reads TGTGCCAGCAGTCCACCCGCGAGGGGGTCCCGCACAGATTCGCAGTATTTT. Filled out from reference TRBV28 and TRBJ2-3, the complete variable domain reads DVKVTQSSRYLVKRTGEKVFLECVQDMDHENMFWYRQDPGLGLRLIYFSYDVKMKEKGDIPEGYSVSREKKERFSLILESASTNQTSMYLCASSPPARGSRTDSQYFGPGTRLTVL.

The rearrangement uses TRBV7-8 and TRBJ1-1; D unresolved. V lost 4 bases and J lost 4, with 7 bases in between. CDR1 and CDR2 from the germline V gene are SGHVS and FQNEAQ. This CDR3 is 12 amino acids long. The CDR3 loop is CASSSGSTEAFF. The CDR3 region has the DNA TGTGCCAGCAGCTCCGGTAGCACTGAAGCTTTCTTT.

The chain recombines TRBV30 with TRBJ1-1; 8 bases are a match to TRBD1. The CDR3 extends over 13 amino acids. CDR1 is GTSNPN, CDR2 SVGIG, per germline (reference sequence). Trimming took 0 bases from V and 11 from J; bases not matched to a gene: 8. The CDR3 bases are TGTGCCTGGAGTGTACATGAGGGACAGGAGGCTTTCTTT. Its translation: CAWSVHEGQEAFF.

The chain has TRBV6-1 and TRBJ2-7; tentative D call: TRBD1 (6 bases). This CDR3 is built from 13 residues. Deletions cut 6 bases from V and 4 bases from J, with 13 bases between. Germline V gene data show CDR1 as MNHNS and CDR2 as SASEGT. CDR3 sequence reads: CASRKGGGYEQYF. In nucleotides, the CDR3 is TGTGCCAGCAGGAAAGGGGGTGGGTACGAGCAGTACTTC.

This sequence joins TRBV30 and TRBJ2-1, with TRBD2 matching 10 bases. The CDR3 has 17 amino acids. The germline V gene has CDR1 GTSNPN and CDR2 SVGIG (reference sequence). V dropped 1 base and J dropped 8; count of bases not matched to a gene: 14. The CDR3 protein is CAWSAPSLAGVRDEQFF. CDR3 nucleotides: TGTGCCTGGAGTGCGCCCTCTCTAGCGGGAGTCAGGGATGAGCAGTTCTTC.

The gene calls are TRBV5-1 and TRBJ2-1; tentatively, D is TRBD2 (5 bases). CDR1 and CDR2 from the germline V gene are SGHRS and YFSETQ. V was clipped by 4 bases and J by 12 bases, with 20 bases between them. The CDR3 has 14 amino acids. The CDR3 reads CASSPGVARLGQFF. CDR3 nucleotide sequence: TGCGCCAGCAGCCCCGGGGTAGCGCGGCTGGGGCAGTTCTTC.

The chain combines TRBV21-1 with TRBJ2-5; the table's D call of TRBD1 was not tested on the DNA. TRBV21-1 is described as a pseudogene. There are 15 residues in the CDR3. In DNA form, the CDR3 reads TGTGCCAGCAGCATGTCTAAGACAAATCAAGAGACCCAGTACTTC. Its translation: CASSMSKTNQETQYF.